The TCR beta chain under discussion was sequenced for a study of vaccination effects on CD4 cells after COVID-19. Looking at the study overall: Every well housed approximately 2.2 million PBMC, which grew in culture alongside 10 IU/ml IL-2 and around 9.4 ug/ml peptides. General study points: There was marked clonal contraction among infection- and vaccine-induced clones late after vaccination.

Culture lasted around eleven days before CD4+ T cell isolation. CDR1 is MNHEY and CDR2 is SVGAGI in the germline V gene. The V and J ends lost 0 bases and 5 bases respectively, with 5 bases between them. This CDR3 comprises 13 residues. Libraries were prepared by immunoSEQ multiplex PCR; TCRdb keeps only in-frame clonotypes and omits some of them. The sample records about 58,000 clones, roughly 80% being singletons. As to this clone: Its antigen remains unknown.

The starting material was CD4+ T cells from PBMCs cultured without peptide, obtained before COVID-19 vaccination. The chain combines TRBV6-5 with TRBJ1-5; no reliable D call. This receptor was identified in a human donor who received a COVID-19 vaccine. In nucleotides, the CDR3 is TGTGCCAGCAGTTACTCCAGTGATCAGCCCCAGCATTTT. Translated, it gives CASSYSSDQPQHF.